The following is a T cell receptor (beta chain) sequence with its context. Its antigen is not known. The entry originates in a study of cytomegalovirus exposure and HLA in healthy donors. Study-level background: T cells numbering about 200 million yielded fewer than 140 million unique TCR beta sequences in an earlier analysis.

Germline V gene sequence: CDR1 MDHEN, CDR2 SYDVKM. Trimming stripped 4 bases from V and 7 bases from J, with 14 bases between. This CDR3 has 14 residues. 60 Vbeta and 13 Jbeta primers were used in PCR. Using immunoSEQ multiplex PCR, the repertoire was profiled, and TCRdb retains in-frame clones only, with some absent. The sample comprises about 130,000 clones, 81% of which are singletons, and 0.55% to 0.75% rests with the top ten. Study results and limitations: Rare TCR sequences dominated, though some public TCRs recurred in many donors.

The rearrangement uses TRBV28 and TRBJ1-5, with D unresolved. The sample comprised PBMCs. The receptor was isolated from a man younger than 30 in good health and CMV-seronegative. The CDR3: CASSSLPRGQPQHF. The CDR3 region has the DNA TGTGCCAGCAGTTCTCTCCCCCGGGGACAGCCCCAGCATTTT.